A selection of T cell receptor beta chains follows, all from one sample in a study of blood T cell repertoires in COVID-19. Here immunoSEQ multiplex PCR was the method, and the copy in TCRdb shows in-frame clones only, minus some. The sample lists over 130,000 clones, 88% seen once, with 25% to 30% in the top ten. The specimen sequenced was peripheral blood. These receptors came from a human donor in a cohort sampled during active COVID-19. Each CDR3 is given with its conserved first and last residue. A D gene is named only where the DNA matches it firmly. Only part of the rows carry a size: once, few, many, or a class if the clone is expanded.

D gene	clone size	V gene	J gene	CDR3 protein	CDR3 DNA
-	-	TRBV5-1	TRBJ2-3	CASSTGHADTQYF	TGCGCCAGCAGCACCGGACACGCAGATACGCAGTATTTT
-	-	TRBV30	TRBJ1-3	CAWSVGAGNTIYF	TGTGCCTGGAGTGTGGGGGCCGGAAACACCATATATTTT
TRBD2	-	TRBV10-3	TRBJ2-1	CAITTSVEGNEQFF	TGTGCCATCACGACTAGCGTAGAGGGTAATGAGCAGTTCTTC
TRBD2	-	TRBV4-2	TRBJ2-2	CASSQDGGPRGGAGELFF	TGTGCCAGCAGCCAAGATGGGGGCCCTCGCGGGGGGGCCGGGGAGCTGTTTTTT
-	-	TRBV18	TRBJ2-5	CASSPKGGPPGTQYF	TGTGCCAGCTCACCAAAGGGGGGGCCGCCGGGGACCCAGTACTTC
TRBD2	-	TRBV29-1	TRBJ2-3	CSVERLAGASTDTQYF	TGCAGCGTTGAGCGGCTAGCGGGGGCAAGCACAGATACGCAGTATTTT
-	few	TRBV12-3/TRBV12-4	TRBJ2-7	CASSQESYEQYF	TGTGCCAGCAGTCAGGAATCCTACGAGCAGTACTTC
TRBD1	few	TRBV7-9	TRBJ2-2	CASRLKGTGARNTGELFF	TGTGCCAGCAGACTTAAGGGGACAGGGGCCCGGAACACCGGGGAGCTGTTTTTT
TRBD1	-	TRBV2	TRBJ1-2	CASAPGTGGRYTF	TGTGCCAGCGCTCCCGGGACAGGGGGGAGGTACACCTTC
TRBD1	-	TRBV12-5	TRBJ1-3	CASGLVLDRGLGDTIYF	TGTGCTAGTGGTTTGGTACTTGACAGGGGGCTTGGAGACACCATATATTTT
-	-	TRBV6-5	TRBJ1-2	CASRPGESGYTF	TGTGCCAGCAGACCAGGGGAGAGTGGCTACACCTTC
TRBD2	-	TRBV30	TRBJ2-5	CAWSVQGGGVRETQYF	TGTGCCTGGAGTGTACAGGGCGGGGGGGTTAGAGAGACCCAGTACTTC
TRBD1	-	TRBV10-3	TRBJ2-7	CAISPGQGSSSYEQYF	TGTGCCATCAGCCCCGGACAGGGTTCCTCCTCCTACGAGCAGTACTTC
-	-	TRBV6-1	TRBJ1-2	CASSEWGHPAGGYTF	TGTGCCAGCAGTGAATGGGGACATCCGGCCGGGGGCTACACCTTC
-	-	TRBV15	TRBJ1-2	CATSRERPGTKYGYTF	TGTGCCACCAGCAGAGAGCGGCCAGGGACTAAATATGGCTACACCTTC
-	-	TRBV7-7	TRBJ2-2	CASSEGITGELFF	TGTGCTAGCAGCGAGGGAATCACCGGGGAGCTGTTTTTT
-	-	TRBV20-1	TRBJ2-7	CSASVGAYEQYF	TGCAGTGCTAGTGTGGGCGCCTACGAGCAGTACTTC
-	-	TRBV5-1	TRBJ1-2	CASSLDRGMKNYGYTF	TGCGCCAGCAGCTTGGATAGGGGGATGAAGAACTATGGCTACACCTTC
TRBD1	-	TRBV19	TRBJ1-2	CATSSPGTGGLYGYTF	TGTGCCACCTCATCCCCCGGGACAGGGGGCCTGTATGGCTACACCTTC
-	-	TRBV7-2	TRBJ1-3	CASSLAPVTLSFSGNTIYF	TGTGCCAGCAGCTTAGCGCCGGTTACCCTATCTTTCTCTGGAAACACCATATATTTT
TRBD1	-	TRBV14	TRBJ1-1	CASSRTQGAGTEAFF	TGTGCCAGCAGCCGGACTCAGGGGGCTGGGACTGAAGCTTTCTTT
-	-	TRBV30	TRBJ2-5	CAWGKGDGGTQYF	TGTGCCTGGGGCAAGGGGGACGGAGGGACCCAGTACTTC
TRBD1	-	TRBV5-1	TRBJ2-3	CASSPRQGLFTSTDTQYF	TGCGCCAGCAGCCCGCGACAGGGCCTCTTTACTAGCACAGATACGCAGTATTTT
TRBD1	-	TRBV6-5	TRBJ2-7	CASSRTGSRYEQYF	TGTGCCAGCAGTCGGACAGGGAGCCGCTACGAGCAGTACTTC
TRBD2	-	TRBV11-2	TRBJ2-3	CASSTPTSGGGTDTQYF	TGTGCCAGCAGCACTCCAACTAGCGGGGGGGGCACAGATACGCAGTATTTT
TRBD2	-	TRBV4-3	TRBJ2-7	CASSQDLGIAGDLTYEQYF	TGCGCCAGCAGCCAAGATCTAGGAATAGCGGGGGACCTAACCTACGAGCAGTACTTC
-	-	TRBV11-3	TRBJ2-1	CASSLEGQNNYNEQFF	TGTGCCAGCAGCTTAGAGGGACAAAATAACTACAATGAGCAGTTCTTC
-	-	TRBV24-1	TRBJ2-5	CATSDSREETQYF	TGTGCCACCAGTGATTCACGGGAAGAGACCCAGTACTTC
-	-	TRBV4-1	TRBJ2-1	CASSQAASIESPLNEQFF	TGCGCCAGCAGCCAAGCCGCATCTATAGAAAGTCCCCTAAATGAGCAGTTCTTC
-	-	TRBV5-5	TRBJ1-2	CASSLTVANYGYTF	TGTGCCAGCAGCTTGACTGTAGCTAACTATGGCTACACCTTC
-	-	TRBV14	TRBJ2-7	CASSEPDRTFYEQYF	TGTGCCAGCAGCGAGCCCGACAGGACCTTCTACGAGCAGTACTTC
TRBD1	-	TRBV5-4	TRBJ2-7	CASSSGQGNYEQYF	TGTGCCAGCAGCTCGGGACAGGGGAACTACGAGCAGTACTTC
TRBD2	-	TRBV5-1	TRBJ2-2	CASSQTSGAEGGELFF	TGCGCCAGCAGCCAGACTAGCGGTGCTGAGGGCGGGGAGCTGTTTTTT
-	-	TRBV18	TRBJ1-4	CASCRGGADEKLFF	TGTGCCAGCTGCCGGGGGGGGGCCGACGAAAAACTGTTTTTT
-	-	TRBV14	TRBJ2-7	CASSQGSGRYYEQYF	TGTGCCAGCAGCCAGGGGTCGGGGAGATATTACGAGCAGTACTTC
TRBD2	-	TRBV15	TRBJ2-5	CATSTSGGPQETQYF	TGTGCCACCAGCACTAGCGGGGGGCCGCAAGAGACCCAGTACTTC
TRBD2	-	TRBV9	TRBJ2-7	CASSAGGGLEQYF	TGTGCCAGCAGCGCCGGGGGAGGGCTCGAGCAGTACTTC
-	-	TRBV7-3	TRBJ2-3	CASSSQGSSTDTQYF	TGTGCCAGCAGCTCGCAGGGTTCTAGCACAGATACGCAGTATTTT
-	-	TRBV7-3	TRBJ2-7	CASSLTGADSYEQYF	TGTGCCAGCAGCTTAACGGGGGCAGACTCCTACGAGCAGTACTTC
-	-	TRBV5-4	TRBJ2-5	CASSGGLSGETQYF	TGTGCCAGCAGCGGCGGTCTTTCGGGGGAGACCCAGTACTTC
TRBD1	-	TRBV20-1	TRBJ1-1	CSASSPEGANTEAFF	TGCAGTGCTAGTTCCCCCGAGGGGGCGAACACTGAAGCTTTCTTT
-	-	TRBV7-9	TRBJ1-1	CASSSTVQSERF	TGTGCCAGCAGCTCGACAGTCCAAAGTGAGAGGTTT
TRBD1	-	TRBV5-4	TRBJ2-5	CASSKPTGMEETQYF	TGTGCCAGCAGCAAGCCGACAGGGATGGAAGAGACCCAGTACTTC
-	-	TRBV5-5	TRBJ1-5	CASSRASVGEPQHF	TGTGCCAGCAGCAGGGCCTCCGTGGGAGAGCCCCAGCATTTT
-	-	TRBV24-1	TRBJ2-5	CATSDFRGAQETQYF	TGTGCCACCAGTGATTTCAGGGGGGCCCAAGAGACCCAGTACTTC
-	few	TRBV4-1	TRBJ2-1	CASSQAVAVWNEQFF	TGCGCCAGCAGCCAAGCAGTAGCGGTTTGGAATGAGCAGTTCTTC
TRBD2	once	TRBV29-1	TRBJ2-5	CSVGSGLAGGRQETQYF	TGCAGCGTTGGAAGCGGACTAGCGGGGGGCCGCCAAGAGACCCAGTACTTC
-	once	TRBV19	TRBJ2-4	CASSILGVAKNIQYF	TGTGCCAGTAGTATCTTGGGAGTAGCCAAAAACATTCAGTACTTC
TRBD1	-	TRBV5-6	TRBJ2-5	CASSLGTVQETQYF	TGTGCCAGCAGCCTAGGGACAGTCCAAGAGACCCAGTACTTC
-	-	TRBV5-8	TRBJ2-3	CASSFQGTDTQYF	TGTGCCAGCAGCTTTCAGGGGACAGATACGCAGTATTTT
-	-	TRBV6-5	TRBJ2-6	CASSRQALGANVLTF	TGTGCCAGCAGTCGACAGGCATTAGGGGCCAACGTCCTGACTTTC
-	once	TRBV11-2	TRBJ1-6	CASSLALVYNSPLHF	TGTGCCAGCAGCTTAGCCCTCGTTTATAATTCACCCCTCCACTTT
TRBD1	few	TRBV15	TRBJ1-6	CATSADRVSSPLHF	TGTGCCACCAGCGCGGACAGGGTGAGTTCACCCCTCCACTTT
-	-	TRBV15	TRBJ1-6	CATSIPNSPLHF	TGTGCCACCAGCATTCCGAATTCACCCCTCCACTTT
-	-	TRBV7-6	TRBJ2-7	CASSSGDGAYEQYF	TGTGCCAGCAGCTCCGGAGACGGAGCCTACGAGCAGTACTTC
-	-	TRBV4-2	TRBJ1-2	CASSPQGRTNYGYTF	TGTGCCAGCAGCCCCCAGGGCAGAACTAACTATGGCTACACCTTC
TRBD1	-	TRBV10-3	TRBJ1-5	CAISRTGAAQPQHF	TGTGCCATCAGCAGGACAGGGGCCGCTCAGCCCCAGCATTTT